This TCR beta chain was identified during a study of early T cells in non-severe SARS-CoV-2 infection. Study at large: Investigators sequenced bulk RNA drawn from unsorted whole blood, and chains remained unpaired.

As part of library construction, unique molecular identifiers were attached to individual cDNA molecules. TCRdb used MiXCR to reprocess the 5' RACE reads, holding one entry per CDR3 protein. This table holds about 66,000 distinct CDR3 sequences, more than 15% found once. CDR1 and CDR2 (germline): MGHRA, YSYEKL. CDR3 size: 13 residues. V was shortened by 1 base and J by 6 bases, with 10 bases between the two germline ends. The input for sequencing was whole blood, taken at baseline. The receptor's source is an adult who was a healthcare worker with PCR-confirmed SARS-CoV-2 infection or an uninfected control (not recorded which). The genes are TRBV4-1 and TRBJ2-7; D is undetermined. The CDR3 loop reads CASSQGATSEQYF. DNA for the CDR3: TGCGCCAGCAGCCAAGGGGCCACCTCCGAGCAGTACTTC.